The clone carrying this T cell receptor (beta chain) rates as medium-sized. Its specificity is not known. The time point denotes: sample taken at primary tumor resection. From tumor, nontumor lung or frozen PBMC, whole RNA was taken unsorted for sequencing. TCR cDNA molecules were tagged individually, and each one carried a unique molecular identifier. Each CDR3 protein gets one entry after TCRdb re-called the 5' RACE reads with MiXCR. The table includes about 4,900 distinct CDR3 sequences, about 23% detected once. Germline CDR1 reads DFQATT; CDR2 reads SNEGSKA (reference sequence). Trimming removed 6 bases from V and 0 bases from J, with 11 bases in between. This CDR3 is built from 13 residues. These data come from a study of spatial heterogeneity in lung cancer. About the research overall: Unique TCR and UMI combinations averaged more than ten appearances each in raw reads.

Study results and limitations: The number of expanded tumor alpha and beta chains correlated with mutation number.

J is TRBJ1-1 and V is TRBV20-1; no definite D call. The source was lung tumor tissue, collected at surgery. The source of this sequence is a male donor with early-stage non-small cell lung cancer. This chain's CDR3 is CSADDKMNTEAFF. Written as DNA, the CDR3 is TGCAGTGCCGACGACAAGATGAACACTGAAGCTTTCTTT.